The T cell receptor (beta chain) under discussion was sequenced for a study of early T cells in non-severe SARS-CoV-2 infection. About the study: The chains were unpaired, and the sequenced material was bulk RNA from unsorted whole blood.

On this clonotype itself: The antigen is unknown.

After removal of 1 base from V and 5 bases from J, the junction contained 2 bases not matched to a gene. CDR3 length: 14 residues. Germline V CDR1 and CDR2: SGHRS, YFSETQ. Study conclusions and caveats: VDJdb matches were skewed toward anti-spike CD8 T cell responses.

Individual cDNA molecules were tagged with unique molecular identifiers. Using its own MiXCR run on the 5' RACE reads, TCRdb lists one record per CDR3 protein. The sample has tens of thousands of distinct CDR3 sequences; about 17% are singletons. The clonotype was recovered from an adult who was a healthcare worker with PCR-confirmed SARS-CoV-2 infection or an uninfected control (not recorded which). The chain is built from TRBV5-1 and TRBJ2-2; TRBD1 matches at 7 bases. The sample was whole blood, taken at baseline. As DNA, the CDR3 is TGCGCCAGCAGCTTGACAGGGGTTACCGGGGAGCTGTTTTTT. It encodes CASSLTGVTGELFF. Looking up the rest from reference TRBV5-1 and TRBJ2-2 gives the full variable domain: KAGVTQTPRYLIKTRGQQVTLSCSPISGHRSVSWYQQTPGQGLQFLFEYFSETQRNKGNFPGRFSGRQFSNSRSEMNVSTLELGDSALYLCASSLTGVTGELFFGEGSRLTVL.